The rows below give T cell receptor beta chains drawn from one sample of a study of OX40 agonist ivuxolimab in advanced cancers. Assay: immunoSEQ multiplex PCR; the TCRdb copy retains only in-frame clones and omits some. Of about 100,000 clones listed, around 90% were seen once; the top ten hold about 1.5%. The input for sequencing was CD4+ or CD8+ T cells sorted from blood, taken in a trial of the OX40 agonist ivuxolimab. These TCRs come from an adult with an advanced solid tumor such as melanoma, head and neck, liver or kidney cancer. CDR3s include the opening cysteine and the closing phenylalanine or tryptophan. The D gene is left open where the match is weak. Not all rows give a size; the values are once, few, many and, for expanded clones, a class.

D,V,size,J,CDR3,DNA
TRBD2,TRBV7-8,.,TRBJ2-7,CASKSLSGRPTYEQYF,TGTGCCAGCAAATCTCTTAGCGGGAGGCCCACCTACGAGCAGTACTTC
.,TRBV4-3,.,TRBJ2-1,CASSQAGGYNEQFF,TGCGCCAGCAGCCAAGCCGGCGGGTACAATGAGCAGTTCTTC
TRBD2,TRBV7-3,.,TRBJ2-1,CASRKLRGSGTSGSLSNEQFF,TGTGCCAGCAGGAAACTCAGGGGATCGGGGACTAGCGGGAGCCTCTCCAATGAGCAGTTCTTC
TRBD2,TRBV28,.,TRBJ2-5,CASSFLLAGVRETQYF,TGTGCCAGCAGTTTTCTCCTAGCGGGAGTTAGAGAGACCCAGTACTTC
.,TRBV5-1,once,TRBJ2-3,CASNLDSPSTDTQYF,TGCGCCAGCAATCTGGACAGCCCTAGCACAGATACGCAGTATTTT
.,TRBV7-8,.,TRBJ1-1,CASSLAAGNTEAFF,TGTGCCAGCAGCTTAGCGGCGGGGAACACTGAAGCTTTCTTT
TRBD1,TRBV9,.,TRBJ2-1,CASSRDSQGEQFF,TGTGCCAGCAGCCGGGACAGCCAGGGTGAGCAGTTCTTC
TRBD2,TRBV7-8,.,TRBJ2-1,CASSLARIAGRREQFF,TGTGCCAGCAGCTTAGCGCGGATAGCGGGAAGGCGTGAGCAGTTCTTC
.,TRBV15,.,TRBJ1-4,CATSLGDSNEKLFF,TGTGCCACCAGCTTAGGGGACTCTAATGAAAAACTGTTTTTT
.,TRBV7-9,once,TRBJ2-1,CASSLDVNNEQFF,TGTGCCAGCAGCTTGGACGTAAACAATGAGCAGTTCTTC
TRBD2,TRBV7-3,few,TRBJ2-1,CASSSRREGEQFF,TGTGCCAGCAGCTCACGGCGGGAGGGAGAGCAGTTCTTC
TRBD1,TRBV7-9,.,TRBJ2-3,CASSLDRTGWTDTQYF,TGTGCCAGCAGCTTAGATCGGACAGGGTGGACAGATACGCAGTATTTT
.,TRBV7-9,.,TRBJ2-5,CASSLLGETQYF,TGTGCCAGCAGCTTACTGGGGGAGACCCAGTACTTC
.,TRBV4-3,few,TRBJ1-1,CASSQDLNARGSIGITEAFF,TGCGCCAGCAGCCAAGATCTGAACGCCAGGGGTTCTATCGGTATAACTGAAGCTTTCTTT
TRBD2,TRBV10-2,.,TRBJ2-7,CASSEWGLAGYEQYF,TGCGCCAGCAGTGAGTGGGGACTAGCGGGGTACGAGCAGTACTTC
TRBD2,TRBV4-2,.,TRBJ2-1,CASSPGTSGSGDEQFF,TGTGCCAGCAGCCCGGGGACTAGCGGGAGTGGCGATGAGCAGTTCTTC
TRBD1,TRBV5-1,.,TRBJ1-1,CASSNYGTGRHTEAFF,TGCGCCAGCAGCAACTACGGGACAGGTCGTCACACTGAAGCTTTCTTT
.,TRBV7-2,few,TRBJ2-5,CASSSDSETQYF,TGTGCCAGCAGCTCGGACAGTGAGACCCAGTACTTC
.,TRBV7-2,.,TRBJ2-1,CASSRRPEANEQFF,TGTGCCAGCAGCAGACGCCCAGAGGCAAATGAGCAGTTCTTC
.,TRBV10-3,.,TRBJ1-3,CAISAKPGNTIYF,TGTGCCATATCAGCTAAACCTGGAAACACCATATATTTT
TRBD1,TRBV19,.,TRBJ2-3,CASSMGQGLVGTDTQYF,TGTGCCAGTAGTATGGGACAGGGTCTTGTGGGGACAGATACGCAGTATTTT
.,TRBV29-1,.,TRBJ2-7,CSVRTEDLLSEQYF,TGCAGCGTTAGGACGGAGGACCTCCTCAGCGAGCAGTACTTC
.,TRBV28,.,TRBJ1-3,CASSLGGARLTGNTIYF,TGTGCCAGCAGTTTAGGGGGGGCAAGGTTGACTGGAAACACCATATATTTT
.,TRBV7-3,.,TRBJ2-5,CASSVGAGETQYF,TGTGCCAGCAGCGTTGGGGCCGGGGAGACCCAGTACTTC
.,TRBV5-1,once,TRBJ1-2,CASSPEGRGLGGYTF,TGCGCCAGCAGTCCTGAGGGACGGGGTTTGGGCGGCTACACCTTC
TRBD2,TRBV28,.,TRBJ2-7,CASSAPSGSEHEQYF,TGTGCCAGCAGCGCTCCTAGCGGGAGTGAGCACGAGCAGTACTTC
.,TRBV5-1,.,TRBJ2-3,CASLVGTSTDTQYF,TGCGCCAGTCTAGTGGGCACTAGCACAGATACGCAGTATTTT
TRBD2,TRBV11-3,.,TRBJ2-7,CASSLWGSGSSYEQYF,TGTGCCAGCAGCCTATGGGGTAGCGGGAGCTCCTACGAGCAGTACTTC
.,TRBV5-8,.,TRBJ1-2,CASSSTGRRGYTF,TGTGCCAGCAGCTCTACAGGGAGACGAGGCTACACCTTC
.,TRBV5-6,.,TRBJ2-3,CASSYPSDTQYF,TGTGCCAGCAGCTACCCATCAGATACGCAGTATTTT
.,TRBV7-2,few,TRBJ2-2,CASSLVGLTGELFF,TGTGCCAGCAGCTTAGTGGGGCTGACCGGGGAGCTGTTTTTT
.,TRBV19,.,TRBJ1-1,CATQPLGGPVAFF,TGTGCCACCCAGCCGTTGGGCGGGCCTGTGGCTTTCTTT
TRBD2,TRBV11-2,.,TRBJ2-5,CASSLASGRGGTQYF,TGTGCCAGCAGCTTAGCTAGCGGGAGGGGTGGGACCCAGTACTTC
TRBD2,TRBV7-8,few,TRBJ2-5,CASSSRHSGTETQYF,TGTGCCAGCAGCTCACGTCATAGCGGGACGGAGACCCAGTACTTC
TRBD2,TRBV11-3,.,TRBJ2-1,CASSRDYPNEQFF,TGTGCCAGCAGCCGGGACTATCCGAATGAGCAGTTCTTC
.,TRBV19,.,TRBJ2-6,CASSIVRLQGPHPGANVLTF,TGTGCCAGTAGTATAGTCCGGTTACAGGGCCCGCACCCTGGGGCCAACGTCCTGACTTTC
TRBD1,TRBV5-8,once,TRBJ2-7,CASRQGVLTYEQYF,TGTGCCAGCAGACAGGGGGTCCTTACCTACGAGCAGTACTTC
.,TRBV6-4,.,TRBJ2-1,CASSDSGGYNEQFF,TGTGCCAGCAGTGACTCGGGCGGATACAATGAGCAGTTCTTC
TRBD1,TRBV19,medium-sized,TRBJ1-2,CASKGQVSYGYTF,TGTGCCAGCAAGGGACAGGTTAGCTATGGCTACACCTTC
.,TRBV11-3,.,TRBJ2-5,CASSQRNIQETQYF,TGTGCCAGCAGCCAGAGAAACATTCAAGAGACCCAGTACTTC
.,TRBV7-3,.,TRBJ2-2,CASSSISRGTGELFF,TGTGCCAGCAGCTCCATATCGCGCGGCACCGGGGAGCTGTTTTTT
TRBD1,TRBV19,.,TRBJ2-5,CASSTMQGAETQYF,TGTGCCAGTAGTACTATGCAGGGGGCAGAGACCCAGTACTTC
.,TRBV30,few,TRBJ2-7,CAWSVSGEQYF,TGTGCCTGGAGTGTTAGTGGGGAGCAGTACTTC
.,TRBV27,once,TRBJ1-2,CASRAAGSNYGYTF,TGTGCCAGCAGGGCCGCGGGATCTAACTATGGCTACACCTTC
.,TRBV10-3,.,TRBJ2-5,CAISAMQIQETQYF,TGTGCCATCAGTGCGATGCAGATCCAAGAGACCCAGTACTTC
.,TRBV7-9,.,TRBJ1-1,CASSLGTGSTEAFF,TGTGCCAGCAGCTTGGGAACAGGGAGCACTGAAGCTTTCTTT
.,TRBV5-1,.,TRBJ1-3,CASSLAGNSGNTIYF,TGCGCCAGCAGCTTGGCCGGCAACTCTGGAAACACCATATATTTT